Sequencing of this TCR beta chain was carried out in a study of OX40 agonist ivuxolimab in advanced cancers. In the study overall: The costimulatory receptor OX40 (CD134) was targeted by ivuxolimab, a fully human IgG2 agonistic monoclonal antibody. Intravenous ivuxolimab was administered to patients every 2 weeks at six dose levels: 0.01, 0.1, 0.3, 1.5, 3 and 10 mg/kg. Among the approximately 50 dose-escalation patients, around 19 had hepatocellular carcinoma, roughly 15 melanoma, 9 renal cell carcinoma and 9 head and neck cancer. In the dose-escalation cohort, 82.7% of patients were male, and the mean age was around 60 years, with a range of 23 to 79. Prior anti-PD-1, anti-PD-L1 or anti-CTLA-4 therapy was permitted, and checkpoint inhibitors had been received by around 39% of dose-escalation patients. Three dose-escalation patients achieved partial responses, one with hepatocellular carcinoma and two with cutaneous melanoma. The purpose of peripheral TCRbeta sequencing was to test whether ivuxolimab changed TCR sequence diversity and led to clonal T-cell expansion. The monotherapy dose-escalation portion (N = 52 patients) of the phase I ivuxolimab trial is reported in the paper. Results the study describes overall, beyond this receptor: Low levels of normalized T-cell clonal expansion were also seen in some patients who did not respond. At doses of 0.1 to 3.0 mg/kg, clonal expansion of both CD4+ and CD8+ T cells in blood was seen between baseline and week 6. After ivuxolimab, CD8+ T cells had more expanded clones than CD4+ T cells on average. In partial responders in the 0.1-3.0 mg/kg groups, normalized peripheral clonal expansion was found to be among the lowest, especially among CD8+ T cells. Which antigens the clonally expanded peripheral T cells were specific for was not determined.

Patients with a history of autoimmune disease or receiving systemic immunosuppression were excluded from the trial. Peripheral blood for TCR sequencing was collected from all dose cohorts at baseline, on cycle 4 day 1, and on cycle 7 day 1. Samples were obtained from an open-label, multicenter, first-in-human phase I dose-escalation trial of ivuxolimab. Adults with locally advanced or metastatic head and neck squamous cell, hepatocellular, melanoma or renal cell carcinoma were enrolled in the trial. CD4+ and CD8+ T cells were sorted separately from peripheral blood before TCR sequencing. The CDR3, cysteine through phenylalanine, is 12 amino acids long. Kept here is only the CDR3 DNA, which spans 36 bases and is read in frame from base 1. Between the V and J ends, shortened by 2 bases and 5 bases respectively, the junction contains 5 bases. The germline V gene specifies SGHVS as CDR1 and FNYEAQ as CDR2.

As concerns this clone: Its target antigen remains unknown. No per-base quality is available; no much larger clone lies one base away.

Genomic DNA was extracted from sorted cells for sequencing of the TCRbeta CDR3 region. TCRbeta CDR3 regions were sequenced using the immunoSEQ Assay. Here the immuneACCESS table is served through TCRdb, limited to in-frame sequences with V and J called. Missing clones are a known gap in these copies; in checked studies unresolved V genes cover under half, and the rest lacks a known reason. A total of 79,000 or so clones appear in this sample, under 95% of them only once. The top ten hold about 1.6% of the sample. Here the sequenced sample was CD4+ or CD8+ T cells sorted from blood, taken in a trial of the OX40 agonist ivuxolimab. Recombination linked TRBV7-6 to TRBJ2-3, with no reliable assignment of the D segment. The origin of this receptor is an adult with an advanced solid tumor such as melanoma, head and neck, liver or kidney cancer. The nucleotide sequence reads TGTGCCAGCAGCTTATGGGGAGATACGCAGTATTTT. It translates as CASSLWGDTQYF.